The TCR beta chain described here comes from a study of T-cell memory formation after mild COVID-19. Whole-study findings and limits: Cross-reactive memory seemingly joined, as some responding clones were found in pre-infection memory.

A single record per CDR3 protein comes from TCRdb applying MiXCR to the 5' RACE reads. This sample carries just under 150,000 distinct CDR3 sequences, roughly 6.2% of them seen once, and the ten largest clones take about 2.1%. In the case of this clonotype: Its antigen remains unidentified.

Sequenced material: PBMCs or a T cell subset sorted from them (not recorded which). The TCR originated in an adult woman who had mild COVID-19 (a few samples of this study predate the infection). Cell type and time point are not known.

CDR3 DNA sequence: TGCAGCGTTGGGGCAGGGGGCGAAAACGAGCAGTACTTC. It yields the protein CSVGAGGENEQYF. The chain couples TRBV29-1 to TRBJ2-7; 8 nucleotides agree with TRBD1. In germline, CDR1 is SQVTM, CDR2 ANQGSEA. The trim removed 4 bases at V and 5 bases at J, leaving 7 bases unmatched. The CDR3 has 13 residues.